The T cell receptor (beta chain) under discussion was sequenced for a study of vaccination effects on CD4 cells after COVID-19. About this clone itself: The target antigen is unknown.

Antigen-specific CD4+ T cells were first expanded with viral peptide pools by the ViraFEST assay and only then sequenced. Isolation of CD4+ T cells took place after nine to ten days of culture. Vaccinees lacked prior SARS-CoV-2 infection and tested negative for nucleocapsid antibodies. Some clones are missing from TCRdb's copy, which holds only in-frame ones; the method was immunoSEQ multiplex PCR. The table includes about 34,000 clones, around four fifths detected once. The length of the CDR3 is 14 residues. Germline-derived CDR1 and CDR2 are MNHEY and SMNVEV (reference sequence). Deletions cut 2 bases from V and 7 bases from J, with 9 bases between.

The material sequenced was CD4+ T cells from PBMCs cultured with HCoV-OC43 spike peptides, taken before COVID-19 vaccination. The subset: HCoV-OC43 spike overlapping peptide pool stimulation. The V and J genes are TRBV27 and TRBJ1-6; no firm D call. The TCR sequence derives from a human donor who received a COVID-19 vaccine. The CDR3 protein is CASSLLHQNSPLHF. The CDR3 DNA follows: TGTGCCAGCAGTTTACTTCACCAGAATTCACCCCTCCACTTT.